The entry that follows covers one T cell receptor beta chain sequence. It lacks a known antigen. Base quality data are lacking; no much larger clone is found one base away. CDR1 and CDR2, looked up from the germline V gene, are MNHEY and SVGAGI. The germline V end is reduced by 6 bases and the J end by 4 bases; junction bases left unmatched: 11. Its CDR3 holds 15 amino acids, cysteine through phenylalanine. This entry keeps only the CDR3 DNA: 45 bases, framed from base 1. Each collaborating institution followed its own protocols to collect whole blood in K2EDTA tubes. Collaborator samples were shipped for TCRbeta analysis as frozen whole blood, isolated PBMCs, or DNA extracted from either sample type. This specimen belongs to a study of blood T cell repertoires in COVID-19 (dated by TCRdb to 2020 to 2021). Concerning the study at large: Samples from collaborators originated in the United States, Italy and Spain and spanned both the acute and convalescent phases of COVID-19. The material from the prospective study consisted of cDNA or gDNA derived from T cells, B-cell-depleted T cells, or PBMCs. The dataset comprised deeply sampled blood TCRbeta repertoires from subjects exposed to, actively infected with, or recovered from COVID-19. A freely available public database, intended as a resource for researchers studying the immune response to SARS-CoV-2, is where the repertoires were released. Samples came from the ongoing ImmuneRACE study (first 160 participants) plus 1,254 subjects from 6 global collaborators. Nearly every sample came with metadata listing a de-identified subject ID, COVID-19 status, age in years and sex. HLA class I and class II types, where available, came from metadata supplied by the sample provider rather than from assay-based typing.

TCRbeta CDR3 regions were amplified from genomic DNA using the immunoSEQ Assay, a bias-controlled multiplex PCR. Per the source publication's procedure: The number of nucleated cells in each sample was estimated by amplification of reference gene primers within the assay. To quantify the absolute abundance of each unique TCRbeta CDR3 rearrangement, sequence reads were collapsed and filtered. For each sample, productive Simpson clonality was calculated as the square root of Simpson's diversity index over productive rearrangements. TCRdb limited this immuneACCESS table to in-frame rearrangements with V and J called. A share of clones is missing; checked studies link under half to unresolved V genes, and the rest is unexplained. Clone size and V and J calls were adopted from that table, with D and trimming inferred from the DNA. The sample contains about 240,000 clones, around 85% of them found a single time. Approximately 6.2% of the sample lies in the top ten.

The investigation overall reported the following: How much clinical and demographic metadata was included differed by source and by participant, and the metadata was provided uncurated.

The rearranged chain carries TRBV6-5 and TRBJ1-2; TRBD1 agrees with 7 junctional bases. The sample taken for sequencing was peripheral blood. The origin of this receptor is a man aged 55 to 70 with acute or convalescent COVID-19. The CDR3 protein sequence reads: CASSPRGSAFYGYTF. The nucleotide sequence reads TGTGCCAGCAGCCCCAGGGGGTCGGCCTTCTATGGCTACACCTTC.